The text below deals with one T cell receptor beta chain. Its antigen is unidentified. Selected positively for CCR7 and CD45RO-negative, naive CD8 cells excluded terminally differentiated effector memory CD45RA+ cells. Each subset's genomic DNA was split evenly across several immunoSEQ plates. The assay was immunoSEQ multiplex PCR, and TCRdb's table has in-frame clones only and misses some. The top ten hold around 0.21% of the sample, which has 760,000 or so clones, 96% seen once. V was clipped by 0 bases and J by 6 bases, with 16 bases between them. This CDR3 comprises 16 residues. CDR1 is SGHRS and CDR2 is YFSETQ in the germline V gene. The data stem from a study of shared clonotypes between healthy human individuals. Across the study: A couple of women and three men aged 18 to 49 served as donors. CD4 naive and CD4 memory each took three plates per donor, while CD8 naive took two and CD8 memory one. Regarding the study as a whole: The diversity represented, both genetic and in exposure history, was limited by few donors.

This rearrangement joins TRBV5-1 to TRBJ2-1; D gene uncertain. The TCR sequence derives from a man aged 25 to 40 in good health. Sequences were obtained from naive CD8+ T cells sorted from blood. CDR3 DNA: TGCGCCAGCAGCTTGGAGTATCCTCCCCCCGGCAATGAGCAGTTCTTC. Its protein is CASSLEYPPPGNEQFF.